This entry lists 28 T cell receptor beta chains sequenced from one sample in a study of blood T cells in healthy people across ages. A second PCR of about 6 to 12 cycles used a sample-barcoded 5' primer and a J-beta primer mix. TCRdb redid the calling of the 5' RACE reads with MiXCR, one entry per CDR3 protein. The sample carries just over 800,000 distinct CDR3 sequences, about 59% recorded once. The sample consisted of blood. These receptors all stem from a man in his thirties or forties in good health.

The chain joins TRBV11-3 to TRBJ2-1; 7 nucleotides agree with TRBD1. The germline gives CDR1 SGHNT, CDR2 YENEEA. CDR3 length: 15 residues. Trimming took 3 bases from V and 6 from J; bases not matched to a gene: 8. CDR3 amino acids: CASSFQAGTANEQFF. DNA for the CDR3: TGTGCCAGCAGCTTCCAAGCCGGGACAGCCAATGAGCAGTTCTTC. The variable domain in full, completed from reference TRBV11-3 and TRBJ2-1, reads EAGVVQSPRYKIIEKKQPVAFWCNPISGHNTLYWYLQNLGQGPELLIRYENEEAVDDSQLPKDRFSAERLKGVDSTLKIQPAELGDSAVYLCASSFQAGTANEQFFGPGTRLTVL.

The rearrangement uses TRBV7-9 and TRBJ2-1; 7 nucleotides align to TRBD1. Germline-derived CDR1 and CDR2 are SEHNR and FQNEAQ (reference sequence). The trim removed 10 bases at V and 8 bases at J, leaving 14 bases unmatched. This CDR3 is 14 amino acids long. The CDR3 spells CAILGDRLQDEQFF. CDR3 DNA sequence: TGTGCCATCCTCGGGGACAGATTACAGGATGAGCAGTTCTTC. Together with reference TRBV7-9 and TRBJ2-1, the CDR3 gives the full variable domain: DTGVSQNPRHKITKRGQNVTFRCDPISEHNRLYWYRQTLGQGPEFLTYFQNEAQLEKSRLLSDRFSAERPKGSFSTLEIQRTEQGDSAMYLCAILGDRLQDEQFFGPGTRLTVL.

The rearrangement links TRBV12-3 or TRBV12-4 to TRBJ2-5; 12 bases are a match to TRBD2. The CDR3 covers 15 residues. Trimming at V came to 7 bases and at J to 5 bases, leaving 8 bases not matched to a gene. The CDR3 loop is CASTMGTSGRETQYF. For the CDR3, the DNA is TGTGCCAGCACCATGGGGACTAGCGGGCGGGAGACCCAGTACTTC.

The chain joins TRBV20-1 to TRBJ2-4, with a possible D match to TRBD1 (6 bases). V was cut by 3 bases and J by 13 bases, with 25 bases left in between. The CDR3 sequence is 15 residues long. CDR1 DFQATT and CDR2 SNEGSKA come from the germline V gene (reference sequence). Here the CDR3 reads CSASQGKVSYNEQYF. In DNA form, the CDR3 reads TGCAGTGCTAGCCAGGGGAAGGTGTCCTACAATGAGCAGTACTTC.

Worth noting for this clonotype: This may be a read error: a much more frequent sequence differs by one nucleotide. J is TRBJ2-7 and V is TRBV7-7; tentatively, D is TRBD1 or TRBD2 (5 bases each). The CDR3 is 14 residues long. Germline V gene sequence: CDR1 SSHAT, CDR2 FNYEAQ (reference sequence). The CDR3 coding sequence is TGTGCCAGCAGCTTAGGGGGGACCTCCTGCGAGCAGTACTTC. This sequence encodes CASSLGGTSCEQYF.

The rearrangement links TRBV3-1 to TRBJ2-3; perhaps TRBD1 as D (7 bases). Germline V lookup: CDR1 LGHDT, CDR2 YNNKEL (reference sequence). Trimming took off 0 bases at V and 3 bases at J, with 16 bases between the two ends. CDR3 length: 17 amino acids. CDR3 sequence (DNA): TGTGCCAGCAGCCAAGAACGCAGGGGGGAAAGGACAGATACGCAGTATTTT. This translates into CASSQERRGERTDTQYF.

The table lists this clonotype with a few counts. This chain uses TRBV29-1 with TRBJ2-5, with TRBD1 identical over 9 bases. Germline loops: CDR1 SQVTM, CDR2 ANQGSEA. V was pared by 8 bases and J by 5 bases, with 12 bases of the junction left unmatched. CDR3 size: 14 residues. The CDR3 reads CSYPDRGTGETQYF. The CDR3 coding sequence is TGCAGCTACCCAGACAGGGGGACGGGTGAGACCCAGTACTTC.

The table lists this clonotype with many counts. This chain links TRBV7-2 with TRBJ2-7; 7 positions agree with TRBD1. The CDR3 length is 14 residues. The V segment lost 5 bases and the J segment 0 bases; nucleotides outside the gene matches: 4. Germline assignment: CDR1 SGHTA and CDR2 FQGNSA. CDR3 DNA sequence: TGTGCCAGCAGCCGACAGGGCAGCTCCTACGAGCAGTACTTC. Translating gives CASSRQGSSYEQYF.

The table lists this clonotype with many counts. J is TRBJ2-5 and V is TRBV7-2, with a possible D match to TRBD2 (7 bases). Germline values: CDR1 SGHTA, CDR2 FQGNSA. Trimming removed 1 base at V and 5 bases at J, with 11 bases between. This CDR3 region has 14 residues. The CDR3 spells CASSLVGGLETQYF. The CDR3, as DNA: TGTGCCAGCAGCTTAGTCGGGGGGCTGGAGACCCAGTACTTC.

J is TRBJ2-7 and V is TRBV6-6; 8 bases agree with TRBD1. CDR1 is MNHNY, CDR2 SVGAGI, per germline (reference sequence). The CDR3 is 16 amino acids. The V segment lost 0 bases and the J segment 5 bases; nucleotides outside the gene matches: 9. The CDR3 DNA is TGTGCCAGCAGTTACTCCGGACAGGGTGGTTTCCACGAGCAGTACTTC. This codes for CASSYSGQGGFHEQYF.

This chain connects TRBV28 to TRBJ2-6, with a tentative D call TRBD2 (6 bases). Deletions cut 4 bases from V and 4 bases from J, with 11 bases between. Germline V gene data show CDR1 as MDHEN and CDR2 as SYDVKM. There are 15 residues in the CDR3. CDR3 loop: CASSSGSGGANVLTF. The CDR3 DNA reads TGTGCCAGCAGTTCAGGGAGCGGGGGGGCCAACGTCCTGACTTTC.

CDR3 DNA: TGTGCCACCAGTGATCCAAGCGGGGGGGCGGGGGATACGCAGTATTTT. Its translation: CATSDPSGGAGDTQYF. The V call is TRBV24-1, the J call TRBJ2-3, with 10 bases that match TRBD2. The CDR3 totals 16 residues. Trimming cost V 3 bases and J 6 bases; bases outside gene matches: 8. CDR1 is KGHDR and CDR2 is SFDVKD in the germline V gene.

V gene TRBV5-1 combines with J gene TRBJ1-6, with D possibly being TRBD1 (5 bases). Germline loops: CDR1 SGHRS, CDR2 YFSETQ. CDR3 length: 16 residues. V was pared by 0 bases and J by 4 bases, with 11 bases between. In nucleotides, the CDR3 is TGCGCCAGCAGCTTGGGGTCGACAGATTATAATTCACCCCTCCACTTT. It yields the protein CASSLGSTDYNSPLHF.

The chain combines TRBV7-2 with TRBJ2-5, with TRBD2 matching over 9 bases. Looked up from germline, CDR1 is SGHTA and CDR2 is FQGNSA. CDR3 length: 15 residues. J was trimmed by 2 bases and V by 5 bases; bases with no gene match: 6. CDR3: CASSPGLAKQETQYF. The CDR3 DNA reads as TGTGCCAGCAGCCCGGGACTAGCCAAACAAGAGACCCAGTACTTC.

The chain carries TRBV12-3 or TRBV12-4 and TRBJ2-4; no reliable D call. Judging by the DNA end, TRBJ2-5 fits better; the J call may be wrong. The CDR3 consists of 11 residues. In nucleotides, the CDR3 is TGTGCCAGCGGTGGTTTGGAGACCCAGTACTTC. This gives the protein CASGGLETQYF.

The rearrangement uses TRBV7-9 and TRBJ2-4, with D uncertain. The CDR3 has 12 residues. Germline CDR1 SEHNR, CDR2 FQNEAQ (reference sequence). Trimming left V 5 bases short and J 5 bases short, with 7 bases between. In DNA, the CDR3 is TGTGCCAGCAGCCGCGCCCAAAACATTCAGTACTTC. Translated: CASSRAQNIQYF.

The rearrangement joins TRBV5-1 to TRBJ2-3; D not resolved. V was pared by 2 bases and J by 2 bases, with 12 bases between. This CDR3 is built from 15 residues. CDR1 is SGHRS and CDR2 is YFSETQ in the germline V gene. The CDR3 reads CASSFRAPTTDTQYF. The CDR3 DNA is TGCGCCAGCAGCTTTCGGGCGCCGACCACAGATACGCAGTATTTT.

The chain couples TRBV9 to TRBJ2-1; 10 bases are a match to TRBD2. CDR3 length equals 15 residues. V shed 3 bases, J shed 2 bases, and the junction held 2 bases outside the gene matches. Germline-derived CDR1 and CDR2 are SGDLS and YYNGEE. CDR3 nucleotide sequence: TGTGCCAGCAGCGATAGCGGGGGGACCTACAATGAGCAGTTCTTC. Protein: CASSDSGGTYNEQFF.

This clonotype occurred a few times. The V and J genes are TRBV7-3 and TRBJ1-2; 9 nucleotides line up with TRBD1. This CDR3 contains 13 residues. Looked up from germline, CDR1 is SGHTA and CDR2 is FQGTGA. V shed 4 bases, J shed 11 bases, and the junction held 8 bases outside the gene matches. The CDR3 reads CASSSGQGLGYTF. The CDR3 bases are TGTGCCAGCAGCTCGGGACAGGGATTGGGGTACACCTTC.

This clonotype was recorded only once. V usage is TRBV4-1 and J usage is TRBJ2-7, with D perhaps TRBD2 (7 bases). The V gene lost 0 bases and the J gene lost 2 bases, with 14 bases spanning the gap. The CDR3 extends over 16 amino acids. CDR1 is MGHRA, CDR2 YSYEKL, per germline. The CDR3 DNA is TGCGCCAGCAGCCAAGATTGGGGGGGCAAAACCTACGAGCAGTACTTC. It is translated as CASSQDWGGKTYEQYF.

The V call is TRBV5-1, the J call TRBJ2-7; 9 positions match TRBD1. V was pared by 2 bases and J by 0 bases, with 3 bases of the junction left unmatched. The CDR3 extends over 15 amino acids. Germline CDR1 and CDR2: SGHRS and YFSETQ. CDR3 sequence: CASSFTGGASYEQYF. For the CDR3, the DNA is TGCGCCAGCAGCTTCACAGGGGGCGCCTCCTACGAGCAGTACTTC.

The genes are TRBV10-3 and TRBJ2-7; 9 bases line up with TRBD1. The germline gives CDR1 ENHRY, CDR2 SYGVKD. With 0 bases clipped from V and 6 bases from J, the junction kept 3 bases outside the gene matches. The CDR3 spans 14 residues. The CDR3 loop reads CAISESGQGTEQYF. The DNA of the CDR3 is TGTGCCATCAGTGAGTCGGGACAGGGAACCGAGCAGTACTTC.

J is TRBJ1-1 and V is TRBV4-3; 9 bases agree with TRBD1. Germline loops: CDR1 LGHNA, CDR2 YSLEER. V dropped 0 bases and J dropped 5; count of bases not matched to a gene: 1. The CDR3 consists of 14 residues. CDR3 protein: CASSQEGQGTEAFF. DNA for the CDR3: TGCGCCAGCAGCCAAGAGGGACAGGGAACTGAAGCTTTCTTT.

The rearrangement joins TRBV6-5 to TRBJ1-1; D unresolved. Per the germline V gene, CDR1 is MNHEY and CDR2 is SVGAGI. This CDR3 has 14 residues. V lost 5 bases and J 1 base, leaving 11 bases between the germline ends. The CDR3 protein is CASSPRTRNTEAFF. Written as DNA, the CDR3 is TGTGCCAGCAGTCCTCGTACACGGAACACTGAAGCTTTCTTT.

V and J are TRBV4-3 and TRBJ2-1; 7 bases match TRBD1. The J call may be incorrect, as the DNA end agrees better with TRBJ2-7. The CDR3 is 14 amino acids. The germline V gene encodes CDR1 LGHNA and CDR2 YSLEER. The CDR3 is CASSQTGVGDEQYF. The CDR3 DNA reads as TGCGCCAGCAGCCAAACAGGGGTGGGGGACGAGCAGTACTTC.

The chain employs TRBV7-8 and TRBJ1-2; D might be TRBD1 (5 bases). CDR1 and CDR2 (germline): SGHVS, FQNEAQ. The CDR3 is 14 residues long. V lost 5 bases and J lost 8, with 18 bases in between. CDR3 nucleotide sequence: TGTGCCAGCAGCCACCAGGGCCGGGCGGAAGGCTACACCTTC. Translation: CASSHQGRAEGYTF.

DNA of the CDR3: TGCGCCAGCAGCCAAGATGGGACAGGGCGCTCCTACGAGCAGTACTTC. Translation: CASSQDGTGRSYEQYF. The chain couples TRBV4-3 to TRBJ2-7; TRBD1 aligns across 9 bases. V lost 0 bases, J lost 0 bases, and 3 bases stayed unmatched. CDR3 length equals 16 residues. In germline, CDR1 is LGHNA, CDR2 YSLEER.

The J gene is TRBJ1-4, the V gene TRBV6-6, with unresolved D. V lost 6 bases and J lost 6, with 14 bases in between. The germline V gene encodes CDR1 MNHNY and CDR2 SVGAGI (reference sequence). The CDR3 runs to 14 residues. CDR3 sequence (DNA): TGTGCCAGCAGGAACCCACCACCAGATGAAAAACTGTTTTTT. Protein sequence: CASRNPPPDEKLFF.